This T cell receptor (beta chain) came from a study of blood T cell repertoires in COVID-19. Study as a whole: Acute-phase and convalescent COVID-19 samples originated in the United States, Italy and Spain. Sample material is recorded as cDNA or gDNA derived from T cells, B-cell-depleted T cells, or PBMCs.

The CDR3 covers 15 residues. The V gene's germline CDR1 is LNHDA and CDR2 SQIVND (reference sequence). Trimming cost V 5 bases and J 0 bases; bases outside gene matches: 4. As handled by the study authors: Estimated nucleated cell counts came from reference gene primer amplification. The data were produced by immunoSEQ multiplex PCR, yet TCRdb's version contains in-frame clones alone and is incomplete. The DNA gave D and trimming, while V, J and clone size come from that table. This table has about 260,000 clones, 70% to 90% appearing once. Sequencing used peripheral blood. This clonotype was obtained from a woman aged 50 to 60 with acute or convalescent COVID-19. The V gene is TRBV19, the J gene TRBJ2-7; TRBD1 agrees at 10 bases. For the CDR3, the DNA is TGTGCCAGTAGTGAGGACAGGGGGAGCTCCTACGAGCAGTACTTC. Translated, it gives CASSEDRGSSYEQYF.